A single T cell receptor (beta chain) is shown here with its context. Profiling relied on immunoSEQ multiplex PCR, and the TCRdb table lists in-frame clones only, not all of them. The sample records approximately 28,000 clones, around 82% being singletons. The data are from a study of OX40 agonist ivuxolimab in advanced cancers. The CDR3 totals 14 residues. V lost 0 bases and J lost 1, with 6 bases in between. Germline V gene lookup returns CDR1 LNHNV and CDR2 YYDKDF (reference sequence). The sequencing used CD4+ or CD8+ T cells sorted from blood, collected in a trial of the OX40 agonist ivuxolimab. The chain recombines TRBV15 with TRBJ2-5; D is unresolved. This receptor was obtained from an adult with an advanced solid tumor such as melanoma, head and neck, liver or kidney cancer. The CDR3 DNA is TGTGCCACCAGCAGAGAGTTCTCCCAAGAGACCCAGTACTTC. Translating gives CATSREFSQETQYF.